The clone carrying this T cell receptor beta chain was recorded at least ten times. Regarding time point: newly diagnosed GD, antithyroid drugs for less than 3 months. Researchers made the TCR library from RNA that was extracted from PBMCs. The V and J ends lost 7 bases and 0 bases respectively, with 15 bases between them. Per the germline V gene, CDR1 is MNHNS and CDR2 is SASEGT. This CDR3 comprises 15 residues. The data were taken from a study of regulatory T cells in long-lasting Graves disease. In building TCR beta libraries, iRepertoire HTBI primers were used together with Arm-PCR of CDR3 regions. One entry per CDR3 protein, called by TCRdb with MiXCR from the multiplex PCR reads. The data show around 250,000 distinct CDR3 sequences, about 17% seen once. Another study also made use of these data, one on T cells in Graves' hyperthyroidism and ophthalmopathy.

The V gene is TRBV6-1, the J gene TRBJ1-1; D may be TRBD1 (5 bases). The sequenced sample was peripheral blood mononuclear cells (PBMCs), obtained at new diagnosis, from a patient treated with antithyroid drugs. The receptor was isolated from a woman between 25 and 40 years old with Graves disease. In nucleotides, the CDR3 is TGTGCCAGCACCTCCGGGACTAGAGTGAACACTGAAGCTTTCTTT. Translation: CASTSGTRVNTEAFF.